A selection of T cell receptor beta chains follows, all from one sample in a study of cytomegalovirus exposure and HLA in healthy donors. The data were produced by immunoSEQ multiplex PCR, yet TCRdb's version contains in-frame clones alone and is incomplete. Of 250,000 to 350,000 clones detected, roughly 90% appear once; the ten largest clones hold approximately 0.94%. The sample comprised PBMCs. These receptors were collected from a young woman in good health and CMV-seronegative. Both conserved end residues are trimmed from each CDR3.

j_call v_call cdr3_aa
TRBJ2-1 TRBV5-1 ASSLAVRWRERSYNEQF
TRBJ1-6 TRBV2 ATSEGGASSPLH
TRBJ2-2 TRBV5-6 ASSLTALTNTGELF
TRBJ1-1 TRBV29-1 SVELLYREGDTEAF
TRBJ1-6 TRBV5-6 ASSFFNSPLH
TRBJ2-7 TRBV7-3 ASSLRSVGAYFSYEQY
TRBJ1-4 TRBV6-5 ASRPTGRREKLF
TRBJ2-7 TRBV7-2 ASTLFGGQSSYEQY
TRBJ2-4 TRBV5-1 ASSLEGGRAKNIQY
TRBJ2-7 TRBV28 ASRPPGHNYEQY
TRBJ1-2 TRBV2 ASTEGEHNYGYT
TRBJ1-5 TRBV2 ASRGQGANQPQH
TRBJ1-1 TRBV14 ASSQANRGWGNTEAF
TRBJ2-7 TRBV5-8 ASSLGPRYEQY
TRBJ2-3 TRBV10-1 ASKKTSTSDTQY
TRBJ2-7 TRBV25-1 ASSVGTGDGQY
TRBJ2-7 TRBV7-9 ASSLIPTILVNEQY
TRBJ1-2 TRBV27 ASSPRGQGYGYT
TRBJ2-3 TRBV2 ASSRTSRTDTQY
TRBJ2-7 TRBV19 ASSDRGGSYEQY
TRBJ2-7 TRBV15 ATSTPGLAGGLSSYEQY
TRBJ1-1 TRBV9 ASSVGGGRVTEAF
TRBJ1-3 TRBV27 ASSDGSSGNTIY
TRBJ2-1 TRBV28 ASTKTGYNEQF
TRBJ1-5 TRBV2 ARGGGAGNQPQH
TRBJ1-1 TRBV19 ASNLGGADTEAF
TRBJ2-7 TRBV28 ASSTPRQGTHYEQY
TRBJ2-7 TRBV9 ASSSQGQNHEQY
TRBJ2-2 TRBV5-1 ASSPRGDWAGELF